This TCR beta chain was profiled in a study of long-term antiretroviral therapy in people with HIV. Findings and caveats of the study: ART was followed by higher diversity that remained below transplant donor controls.

About this clone itself: Its antigen remains unidentified.

Germline V CDR1 and CDR2: SGHNT, YYREEE (reference sequence). The CDR3 loop spans 14 amino acids. V was shortened by 4 bases and J by 6 bases, with 11 bases between the two germline ends. The assay used was immunoSEQ (version v3.0), run at survey level. Here immunoSEQ multiplex PCR was the method, and the copy in TCRdb shows in-frame clones only, minus some. This table has roughly 20,000 clones, around 84% appearing once. The TCR was taken from a woman aged 50 to 60 with HIV. The input for sequencing was unsorted PBMCs, taken 1.9 years after starting antiretroviral therapy. This chain joins TRBV5-4 and TRBJ1-6; D is possibly TRBD1 (5 bases). The CDR3 DNA reads TGTGCCAGCAGCGTGATAGGGACTAATTCACCCCTCCACTTT. Translation: CASSVIGTNSPLHF.